These T cell receptor beta chains were read from a single sample in a study of human T cells and chemical hapten exposure. Using its own MiXCR run on the RACE reads, TCRdb lists one record per CDR3 protein. The sample includes about 270,000 distinct CDR3 sequences, 7.5% to 9% of them seen just once. The source was whole blood, collected in connection with sensitization to the hapten diphenylcyclopropenone (DPC). These receptors were collected from a man aged 18 to 29 with alopecia areata. Some clones in this sample may be carry-over from other donors' samples. Both conserved end residues are part of each CDR3. Fields, in order: V gene, CDR3 protein.

TRBV7-9 | CASSPRLAITTDTQYF
TRBV24-1 | CATSEPGQNEQFF
TRBV2 | CASEEVSYEQYF
TRBV29-1 | CSARQGSGANVLTF
TRBV5-1 | CASSSGQARNEKLFF
TRBV4-3 | CASSQAEANTEAFF
TRBV4-1 | CASSPRTSGSNNEQFF
TRBV4-2 | CASSSRQTDQYF
TRBV7-2 | CASTVTSGGLYEQYF
TRBV29-1 | CSGRRDSTQNEQFF
TRBV4-2 | CASSQEGADSLGNIQYF
TRBV4-1 | CASSQLALAEQFF
TRBV4-2 | CASTQDGLYGYTF
TRBV6-5 | CASRLRPGQGANEQYF
TRBV7-2 | CASRLTPGRNLDTQYF
TRBV2 | CASSEGTGNTEAFF
TRBV10-3 | CAISSDRGGSRGYTF
TRBV7-2 | CASSLERGTGELFF
TRBV20-1 | CSARGEGYNEQFF
TRBV6-5 | CASRRDLYNEQFF
TRBV2 | CASSKTGSGGYTF
TRBV28 | CASSSGQGKAGANVLTF
TRBV28 | CASTPGGAWGSEQFF